These 5 T cell receptor beta chains came from one sample sequenced in a study of T cells in women clearing cervical HPV infection. Sequenced by immunoSEQ multiplex PCR; TCRdb stores in-frame clones only, minus some. Its listing shows around 39,000 clones. Source material: blood buffy coat. Receptor source: a woman between 18 and 75 years old with a cervical HPV16 infection that either progressed to CIN3+ or cleared (not recorded which).

Turning to this clone: The read halts 3 residues ahead of the CDR3 end, with the missing end drawn from the germline J gene. The chain has TRBV7-8 and TRBJ2-1; 7 bases fit TRBD2. Germline CDR1 SGHVS, CDR2 FQNEAQ. The CDR3 runs to 13 residues. Trimming at V came to 3 bases and at J to 9 bases, leaving 5 bases not matched to a gene. The covered CDR3 bases are TGTGCCAGCAGCTTCCCCCGCGGGGGTGAG. Residues: CASSFPRGGE. The entire CDR3 sequence reads CASSFPRGGEQFF.

Turning to this clone: The CDR3 is cut off 3 residues early in the read; its end comes from the germline J gene. The V gene is TRBV20-1, the J gene TRBJ2-1, with TRBD2 identical over 7 bases. Trimming at V came to 6 bases and at J to 3 bases, leaving 8 bases not matched to a gene. Germline CDR1 is DFQATT and CDR2 is SNEGSKA (reference sequence). CDR3 length: 14 amino acids. CDR3 in amino acids: CSALKRDSYNEQFF. The DNA read from the CDR3 is TGCAGTGCGTTGAAGCGGGATAGCTACAATGAG.

The sequenced part of the CDR3 DNA is TGTGCCAGCAACCCAACAGGGCTCTACGAG. It yields the protein CASNPTGLYE. The whole CDR3 sequence is CASNPTGLYEQYF. The chain is built from TRBV12-3 or TRBV12-4 and TRBJ2-7; the D gene is possibly TRBD1 (6 bases). The read ends 3 residues early relative to the CDR3; the germline J gene fills the gap. This CDR3 has 13 amino acids. V was clipped by 7 bases and J by 3 bases, with 13 bases between them.

CDR3 bases read: TGCGCCAGCAGCCCCCGTCCTATTTCTCAAGAGACC. It translates to CASSPRPISQET. From start to end, the CDR3 is CASSPRPISQETQYF. V usage is TRBV5-1 and J usage is TRBJ2-5; D gene unclear. Sequencing ends 3 residues short of the CDR3 end; the germline J gene provides the rest. Germline lookup yields CDR1 SGHRS and CDR2 YFSETQ. The CDR3 totals 15 residues. The V end was cut by 4 bases, the J end by 2 bases, with 15 bases between. Filled out from reference TRBV5-1 and TRBJ2-5, the complete variable domain reads KAGVTQTPRYLIKTRGQQVTLSCSPISGHRSVSWYQQTPGQGLQFLFEYFSETQRNKGNFPGRFSGRQFSNSRSEMNVSTLELGDSALYLCASSPRPISQETQYFGPGTRLLVL.

Of note for this clone: Sequencing ends 3 residues short of the CDR3 end; the germline J gene provides the rest. This sequence joins TRBV5-8 and TRBJ1-2; TRBD1 aligns across 8 bases. The CDR3 is 15 amino acids. Trimming at V came to 4 bases and at J to 5 bases, leaving 10 bases not matched to a gene. Germline V gene data show CDR1 as SGHTS and CDR2 as YDEGEE. CDR3 sequence reads: CASSNPDRDWYGYTF. The covered CDR3 bases are TGTGCCAGCAGCAACCCGGACAGGGATTGGTATGGC.